Listed below are T cell receptor beta chains from one sample, sequenced in a study of control samples from healthy donors and cancer patients. The method was immunoSEQ multiplex PCR; TCRdb's version includes in-frame clones alone and lacks a portion of them. The table shows 55,000 to 90,000 clones, with 75% to 90% occurring only once. Sequenced sample: blood. These receptors came from a man aged 45-65 years in good health. The CDR3 runs from the conserved cysteine through the conserved F or W. D genes are given only for firm matches. For some rows the clone size is stated as once, few or many, or as a class when expanded; others skip it.

CDR3nt	CDR3aa	v_gene	j_gene	abundance	len	d_gene
TGTGCCAGCAGCTTAGCCGCGGGAGGGGAGCAGTTCTTC	CASSLAAGGEQFF	TRBV13	TRBJ2-1	-	13	TRBD2
TGTGCCAGCAGTTTGGGGACTAGCGGGAGAGGGACCTACGAGCAGTACTTC	CASSLGTSGRGTYEQYF	TRBV6-2/TRBV6-3	TRBJ2-7	-	17	TRBD2
TGTGCCAGCAGCTTAGTTCTAGCGGGAGCGAGCGACAATGAGCAGTTCTTC	CASSLVLAGASDNEQFF	TRBV7-2	TRBJ2-1	once	17	TRBD2
TGTGCCACCAGTGCTCCTCCAGGAGGGGGGAGAACTGAAGCTTTCTTT	CATSAPPGGGRTEAFF	TRBV24-1	TRBJ1-1	-	16	-
TGTGCCAGTAGTGCCGGAAGGGCCCCGATTAACTATGGCTACACCTTC	CASSAGRAPINYGYTF	TRBV19	TRBJ1-2	-	16	-
TGTGCCAGCAGCTTAGCTATCACAGATACGCAGTATTTT	CASSLAITDTQYF	TRBV11-2	TRBJ2-3	once	13	-
TGTGCCAGCTCACCAGTAGGGGTGCTCCTAAGAGACTCTGGGGCCAACGTCCTGACTTTC	CASSPVGVLLRDSGANVLTF	TRBV18	TRBJ2-6	-	20	-
TGCGCCAGCAGCTTGACTACCAAGAAAAACAATGAGCAGTTCTTC	CASSLTTKKNNEQFF	TRBV5-1	TRBJ2-1	-	15	-
TGTGCCACCAGTGATTTAGGGGGCCGAGGCTACACCTTC	CATSDLGGRGYTF	TRBV24-1	TRBJ1-2	-	13	TRBD1
TGTGCCAGCAGCTTACCTGGGCAGGGGGGAACCCTGAACTACGAGCAGTACTTC	CASSLPGQGGTLNYEQYF	TRBV7-8	TRBJ2-7	-	18	-
TGTGCCAGCAGCTCTTCGTTTGGACTAGCGGGAGAAGAGACCCAGTACTTC	CASSSSFGLAGEETQYF	TRBV7-2	TRBJ2-5	-	17	TRBD2
TGTGCCATCAGTGAGTCGAGGGCAGGGAATAATCAGCCCCAGCATTTT	CAISESRAGNNQPQHF	TRBV10-3	TRBJ1-5	-	16	-
TGTGCCATCAGTGAGAGCGGGAGCGGGGAGCTGTTTTTT	CAISESGSGELFF	TRBV10-3	TRBJ2-2	-	13	TRBD2
TGTGCCAGCAGTTTAGGGGGCTCCCATGGCTACACCTTC	CASSLGGSHGYTF	TRBV27	TRBJ1-2	-	13	-
TGTGCCAGTAGGGGGGCGGGACAGACTAACTATGGCTACACCTTC	CASRGAGQTNYGYTF	TRBV19	TRBJ1-2	-	15	TRBD1
TGCGCCAGCAGCTCAAATGCGGGGCCCGAGCAGTACTTC	CASSSNAGPEQYF	TRBV5-1	TRBJ2-7	few	13	-